This T cell receptor beta chain is from a study of regulatory T cells in long-lasting Graves disease. Study-wide results and caveats: New patients shared 1,000 or so public clonotypes, and persistent patients shared more, with under 3,500.

In building TCR beta libraries, iRepertoire HTBI primers were used together with Arm-PCR of CDR3 regions. TCRdb called the multiplex PCR reads again in MiXCR, with one record for every CDR3 protein. The data show 700,000 or so distinct CDR3 sequences, with roughly 30% seen just once and about 42% held by the top ten. A note on this clonotype: Its antigen is currently unknown.

The CDR3 extends over 14 amino acids. Germline V CDR1 and CDR2: MNHEY, SMNVEV (reference sequence). J was trimmed by 9 bases and V by 3 bases; bases with no gene match: 6. Noted time point: persistent/refractory GD, antithyroid drugs over 5 years with positive TRAb. Extracted RNA from PBMCs served as the source of the TCR library. V is TRBV27 and J is TRBJ2-2; 8 nucleotides line up with TRBD1. The receptor was derived from a female donor with Graves disease. The material sequenced was peripheral blood mononuclear cells (PBMCs), taken when the disease was refractory, from a patient treated with antithyroid drugs. CDR3 nucleotide sequence: TGTGCCAGCAGTTTGTACAGGGGGAGCAGGGAGCTGTTTTTT. Translated, it gives CASSLYRGSRELFF.